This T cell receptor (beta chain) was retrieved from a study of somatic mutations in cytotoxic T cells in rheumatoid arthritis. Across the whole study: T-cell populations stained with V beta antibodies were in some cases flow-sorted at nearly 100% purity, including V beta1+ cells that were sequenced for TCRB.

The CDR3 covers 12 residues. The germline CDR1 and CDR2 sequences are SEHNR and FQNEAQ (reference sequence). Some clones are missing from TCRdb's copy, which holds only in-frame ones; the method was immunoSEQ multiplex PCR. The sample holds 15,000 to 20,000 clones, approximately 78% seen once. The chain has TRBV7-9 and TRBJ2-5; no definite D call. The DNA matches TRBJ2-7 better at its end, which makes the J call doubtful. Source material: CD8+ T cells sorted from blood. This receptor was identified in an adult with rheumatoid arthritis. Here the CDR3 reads CASSSDPYEQYF. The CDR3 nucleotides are TGTGCCAGCAGCTCGGACCCCTACGAGCAGTACTTC.